This is a list of T cell receptor beta chains from one sample in a study of vaccination and CD4 T cells after COVID-19. These receptors are not linked to any known antigen. MiXCR, applied by TCRdb to the PCR reads, yields one record per CDR3 protein. Altogether 12,000 or so distinct CDR3 sequences are present, approximately 54% being singletons, with the ten largest covering about a sixth. The sample was cultured CD4+ T cells from blood, taken after SARS-CoV-2 vaccination. The receptors derive from a human donor with COVID-19. Both conserved end residues are part of each CDR3. A D gene is named only where the DNA matches it firmly. Size values are once, few and many counts, or a class for expanded clones, and some rows have none.

cdr3_aa: CSVGQGATAGRFQETQYF
cdr3_nt: TGCAGCGTTGGACAGGGGGCGACGGCGGGGAGATTTCAAGAGACCCAGTACTTC
d_call: TRBD1
clone_size: .
v_call: TRBV29-1
j_call: TRBJ2-5

cdr3_aa: CASSGSEGLSTEAFF
cdr3_nt: TGTGCCAGCAGTGGATCTGAGGGGCTCTCCACTGAAGCTTTCTTT
d_call: .
clone_size: few
v_call: TRBV28
j_call: TRBJ1-1

cdr3_aa: CASTGDSSYEQYF
cdr3_nt: TGTGCCAGCACCGGGGATAGCTCCTACGAGCAGTACTTC
d_call: .
clone_size: .
v_call: TRBV6-2/TRBV6-3
j_call: TRBJ2-7

cdr3_aa: CASSDSGGRQETQYF
cdr3_nt: TGCGCCAGCAGTGATAGCGGGGGGCGACAAGAGACCCAGTACTTC
d_call: TRBD2
clone_size: .
v_call: TRBV10-1
j_call: TRBJ2-5

cdr3_aa: CASRKGLTSGNTIYF
cdr3_nt: TGTGCCAGCAGGAAGGGACTGACTTCTGGAAACACCATATATTTT
d_call: .
clone_size: .
v_call: TRBV6-1
j_call: TRBJ1-3

cdr3_aa: CASSQVRTGGNTQYF
cdr3_nt: TGCGCCAGCAGCCAAGTCCGGACAGGGGGGAATACGCAGTATTTT
d_call: TRBD1
clone_size: .
v_call: TRBV4-1
j_call: TRBJ2-3

cdr3_aa: CASGPRWSGELFF
cdr3_nt: TGTGCCAGCGGCCCTCGGTGGAGCGGGGAGCTGTTTTTT
d_call: .
clone_size: medium-sized
v_call: TRBV11-2
j_call: TRBJ2-2

cdr3_aa: CASSQDSPGTTDTQYF
cdr3_nt: TGCGCCAGCAGCCAAGATTCTCCAGGGACAACAGATACGCAGTATTTT
d_call: .
clone_size: .
v_call: TRBV4-1
j_call: TRBJ2-3

cdr3_aa: CSAIGGAGTDTQYF
cdr3_nt: TGCAGTGCTATTGGGGGGGCGGGCACAGATACGCAGTATTTT
d_call: .
clone_size: few
v_call: TRBV20-1
j_call: TRBJ2-3

cdr3_aa: CASSLAPKNYGYTF
cdr3_nt: TGTGCCAGCAGCTTAGCCCCCAAGAACTATGGCTACACCTTC
d_call: .
clone_size: few
v_call: TRBV7-2
j_call: TRBJ1-2

cdr3_aa: CASSDRADYGYTF
cdr3_nt: TGTGCCAGCAGTGACAGGGCCGACTATGGCTACACCTTC
d_call: .
clone_size: .
v_call: TRBV2
j_call: TRBJ1-2

cdr3_aa: CASRAKESTEAFF
cdr3_nt: TGTGCCAGCAGGGCTAAGGAGAGCACTGAAGCTTTCTTT
d_call: .
clone_size: .
v_call: TRBV6-1
j_call: TRBJ1-1

cdr3_aa: CATQRSRQGPHGYTF
cdr3_nt: TGTGCCACCCAACGATCCAGACAGGGGCCTCATGGCTACACCTTC
d_call: TRBD1
clone_size: medium-sized
v_call: TRBV10-3
j_call: TRBJ1-2

cdr3_aa: CSARGDANQPQHF
cdr3_nt: TGCAGTGCGAGAGGGGACGCAAATCAGCCCCAGCATTTT
d_call: .
clone_size: few
v_call: TRBV20-1
j_call: TRBJ1-5

cdr3_aa: CSAPTPGLAANEQFF
cdr3_nt: TGCAGTGCCCCGACCCCGGGACTAGCTGCTAATGAGCAGTTCTTC
d_call: TRBD2
clone_size: few
v_call: TRBV20-1
j_call: TRBJ2-1

cdr3_aa: CSVGLAGGETQYF
cdr3_nt: TGCAGCGTAGGGCTAGCGGGGGGAGAGACCCAGTACTTC
d_call: TRBD2
clone_size: .
v_call: TRBV29-1
j_call: TRBJ2-5

cdr3_aa: CASSNRDYGYTF
cdr3_nt: TGTGCCAGCAGCAACAGAGACTATGGCTACACCTTC
d_call: .
clone_size: .
v_call: TRBV11-3
j_call: TRBJ1-2

cdr3_aa: CASSSPPGHRNSPLHF
cdr3_nt: TGTGCCAGCAGCTCGCCTCCGGGACACCGTAATTCACCCCTCCACTTT
d_call: .
clone_size: few
v_call: TRBV7-2
j_call: TRBJ1-6

cdr3_aa: CASSLGALADNTDTQYF
cdr3_nt: TGTGCCAGCAGCTTAGGCGCCCTAGCGGATAACACAGATACGCAGTATTTT
d_call: TRBD2
clone_size: .
v_call: TRBV11-3
j_call: TRBJ2-3

cdr3_aa: CASSLGVGQGSSYEQYF
cdr3_nt: TGTGCCAGCAGCTTAGGGGTCGGACAGGGCAGCTCCTACGAGCAGTACTTC
d_call: TRBD1
clone_size: .
v_call: TRBV7-6
j_call: TRBJ2-7

cdr3_aa: CASSRAYGYTF
cdr3_nt: TGTGCCAGCAGCAGAGCCTATGGCTACACCTTC
d_call: .
clone_size: few
v_call: TRBV7-2
j_call: TRBJ1-2

cdr3_aa: CASSPRGGDRGRETQYF
cdr3_nt: TGTGCCAGTAGTCCCCGGGGGGGGGACAGGGGGCGAGAGACCCAGTACTTC
d_call: TRBD1
clone_size: .
v_call: TRBV19
j_call: TRBJ2-5

cdr3_aa: CASSADGGLPQETQYF
cdr3_nt: TGTGCCAGCAGCGCCGACGGGGGACTACCCCAAGAGACCCAGTACTTC
d_call: TRBD2
clone_size: once
v_call: TRBV14
j_call: TRBJ2-5

cdr3_aa: CASSYSTLVGETQYF
cdr3_nt: TGTGCCAGCAGTTACTCGACACTAGTCGGGGAGACCCAGTACTTC
d_call: .
clone_size: .
v_call: TRBV6-5
j_call: TRBJ2-5

cdr3_aa: CSAIREGAGELFF
cdr3_nt: TGCAGTGCTATACGGGAGGGGGCCGGGGAGCTGTTTTTT
d_call: TRBD2
clone_size: .
v_call: TRBV20-1
j_call: TRBJ2-2

cdr3_aa: CASSYSTPSPLHF
cdr3_nt: TGTGCCAGCAGTTACTCTACTCCCTCACCCCTCCACTTT
d_call: .
clone_size: few
v_call: TRBV6-2/TRBV6-3
j_call: TRBJ1-6

cdr3_aa: CASSKKDVGLSYEQYF
cdr3_nt: TGTGCCAGCAGCAAAAAGGACGTTGGATTATCCTACGAGCAGTACTTC
d_call: .
clone_size: .
v_call: TRBV21-1
j_call: TRBJ2-7

cdr3_aa: CAVVQGGNTEAFF
cdr3_nt: TGTGCCGTAGTCCAGGGAGGGAACACTGAAGCTTTCTTT
d_call: .
clone_size: .
v_call: TRBV6-1
j_call: TRBJ1-1

cdr3_aa: CASSMKDSPLHF
cdr3_nt: TGTGCCAGTAGTATGAAGGATTCACCCCTCCACTTT
d_call: .
clone_size: .
v_call: TRBV19
j_call: TRBJ1-6

cdr3_aa: CASSVGRGNQPQHF
cdr3_nt: TGTGCCAGCAGTGTTGGCAGGGGAAATCAGCCCCAGCATTTT
d_call: .
clone_size: .
v_call: TRBV2
j_call: TRBJ1-5

cdr3_aa: CASSLTDTQYF
cdr3_nt: TGTGCCAGCAGCTTAACAGATACGCAGTATTTT
d_call: .
clone_size: .
v_call: TRBV7-9
j_call: TRBJ2-3

cdr3_aa: CASSRRDVQPQHF
cdr3_nt: TGTGCCAGCAGTAGGAGGGATGTGCAGCCCCAGCATTTT
d_call: .
clone_size: .
v_call: TRBV2
j_call: TRBJ1-5

cdr3_aa: CASSYSIGQANSPLHF
cdr3_nt: TGTGCCAGCAGTTACTCGATCGGACAGGCCAATTCACCCCTCCACTTT
d_call: TRBD1
clone_size: .
v_call: TRBV6-5
j_call: TRBJ1-6

cdr3_aa: CATSSHPGQGNQETQYF
cdr3_nt: TGTGCCACCAGCAGCCATCCGGGACAGGGAAATCAAGAGACCCAGTACTTC
d_call: TRBD1
clone_size: few
v_call: TRBV15
j_call: TRBJ2-5

cdr3_aa: CASTKNRGPLYGYTF
cdr3_nt: TGTGCCAGCACCAAAAACAGGGGCCCACTCTATGGCTACACCTTC
d_call: TRBD1
clone_size: .
v_call: TRBV6-1
j_call: TRBJ1-2

cdr3_aa: CASSTDRNQPQHF
cdr3_nt: TGTGCCAGCAGCACGGACAGGAATCAGCCCCAGCATTTT
d_call: TRBD1
clone_size: .
v_call: TRBV5-8
j_call: TRBJ1-5

cdr3_aa: CASSFRDPDSGANVLTF
cdr3_nt: TGTGCCAGCAGTTTTCGGGACCCCGACTCTGGGGCCAACGTCCTGACTTTC
d_call: .
clone_size: .
v_call: TRBV27
j_call: TRBJ2-6

cdr3_aa: CASSISGANTEAFF
cdr3_nt: TGTGCCAGTAGTATCTCGGGGGCGAACACTGAAGCTTTCTTT
d_call: .
clone_size: .
v_call: TRBV19
j_call: TRBJ1-1

cdr3_aa: CASTAGLNTEAFF
cdr3_nt: TGTGCCAGCACCGCAGGCCTGAACACTGAAGCTTTCTTT
d_call: .
clone_size: .
v_call: TRBV5-4
j_call: TRBJ1-1

cdr3_aa: CASTPRGVTDTQYF
cdr3_nt: TGTGCCAGCACCCCCAGGGGGGTCACAGATACGCAGTATTTT
d_call: .
clone_size: .
v_call: TRBV25-1
j_call: TRBJ2-3

cdr3_aa: CASSATGDSPLHF
cdr3_nt: TGTGCCAGTAGTGCAACAGGGGATTCACCCCTCCACTTT
d_call: TRBD1
clone_size: few
v_call: TRBV19
j_call: TRBJ1-6

cdr3_aa: CASSPRQGLDTQYF
cdr3_nt: TGTGCCAGCAGCCCTAGACAGGGCCTAGATACGCAGTATTTT
d_call: TRBD1
clone_size: .
v_call: TRBV11-1
j_call: TRBJ2-3

cdr3_aa: CSARSQGRVTEAFF
cdr3_nt: TGCAGTGCTAGATCGCAGGGGAGGGTCACTGAAGCTTTCTTT
d_call: .
clone_size: .
v_call: TRBV20-1
j_call: TRBJ1-1

cdr3_aa: CAWSPQPNQPQHF
cdr3_nt: TGTGCCTGGAGTCCACAGCCTAATCAGCCCCAGCATTTT
d_call: .
clone_size: .
v_call: TRBV30
j_call: TRBJ1-5